The 22 T cell receptor beta chains in this list originate from one sample, sequenced in a study of early T cells in non-severe SARS-CoV-2 infection. TCRdb re-derived calls from the 5' RACE reads in MiXCR, one entry per CDR3 protein. The sample lists 33,000 or so distinct CDR3 sequences; nearly 6% were seen once. The sequencing sample was made of whole blood. The receptors derive from an adult who was a healthcare worker with PCR-confirmed SARS-CoV-2 infection or an uninfected control (not recorded which).

This clonotype was detected many times. The V and J genes are TRBV5-6 and TRBJ1-1; 8 nucleotides line up with TRBD1. The J segment lost 4 bases and the V segment lost 4 bases, leaving 9 bases of the junction unmatched. The germline V gene has CDR1 SGHDT and CDR2 YYEEEE. The CDR3 runs to 15 residues. The CDR3 DNA reads TGTGCCAGCAGCGGCACCGGACAGGGCGGCACTGAAGCTTTCTTT. This codes for CASSGTGQGGTEAFF.

In its sample, this clonotype was seen many times. The J gene is TRBJ2-1, the V gene TRBV2; 9 bases align to TRBD1. V shed 4 bases, J shed 7 bases, and the junction held 8 bases outside the gene matches. The CDR3 is made up of 15 amino acids. The germline CDR1 and CDR2 sequences are SNHLY and FYNNEI. The DNA of the CDR3 is TGTGCCAGCAGTGTGTCGGTAGGACAGGGGAATGAGCAGTTCTTC. The encoded protein is CASSVSVGQGNEQFF.

The V and J genes are TRBV10-1 and TRBJ2-7; D remains ambiguous. V gave up 2 bases and J gave up 0 bases, with 14 bases separating them. The CDR3 is made up of 16 amino acids. From germline, CDR1 is WNHNN and CDR2 SYGVQD (reference sequence). For the CDR3, the DNA is TGCGCCAGCAGTGAGGGTCCAGCAGAGCTCTCCTACGAGCAGTACTTC. Its translation is CASSEGPAELSYEQYF.

This clonotype has ten or more counts. The genes are TRBV18 and TRBJ1-1, with TRBD1 identical over 7 bases. The junction had 5 bases not matched to a gene; V was cut back by 3 bases and J by 4 bases. The CDR3 runs to 14 residues. Germline V gene data show CDR1 as KGHSH and CDR2 as LQKENI. Here the CDR3 reads CASSPPTGATEAFF. The CDR3 nucleotides are TGTGCCAGCTCACCCCCAACAGGGGCCACTGAAGCTTTCTTT.

This clonotype was seen many times. This chain links TRBV6-5 with TRBJ2-6; D ambiguous. Germline CDR1 reads MNHEY; CDR2 reads SVGAGI. CDR3 length: 17 amino acids. V was shortened by 0 bases and J by 4 bases, with 13 bases between the two germline ends. CDR3 in amino acids: CASSYSLLSNGANVLTF. The CDR3 DNA follows: TGTGCCAGCAGTTACTCGCTACTATCGAACGGGGCCAACGTCCTGACTTTC.

This clonotype was observed many times. The CDR3 DNA is TGTGCCAGCAGCTTAAGACAGGGGAAAGAGACCCAGTACTTC. It specifies CASSLRQGKETQYF. The chain recombines TRBV7-6 with TRBJ2-5; the match to TRBD1 covers 8 bases. The CDR3 length is 14 residues. The trim removed 2 bases at V and 3 bases at J, leaving 2 bases unmatched. Germline lookup yields CDR1 SGHVS and CDR2 FNYEAQ.

This clonotype was recorded at least ten times. V is TRBV30 and J is TRBJ1-5; tentative D call: TRBD1 (6 bases). The CDR3 consists of 14 residues. V shed 1 base and J shed 3 bases, with 10 bases lying between them. Germline CDR1 GTSNPN, CDR2 SVGIG (reference sequence). The CDR3 DNA sequence: TGTGCCTGGAGTGGGGGGCATTCCAATCAGCCCCAGCATTTT. Translation gives CAWSGGHSNQPQHF. Combining the CDR3 with reference TRBV30 and TRBJ1-5 gives the whole variable domain SQTIHQWPATLVQPVGSPLSLECTVEGTSNPNLYWYRQAAGRGLQLLFYSVGIGQISSEVPQNLSASRPQDRQFILSSKKLLLSDSGFYLCAWSGGHSNQPQHFGDGTRLSIL.

This clonotype showed up just a few times. V is TRBV5-5 and J is TRBJ2-1; tentatively, D is TRBD1 (5 bases). Trimming removed 0 bases from V and 16 bases from J, with 11 bases in between. Per the germline V gene, CDR1 is SGHKS and CDR2 is YYEKEE (reference sequence). The CDR3 extends over 11 amino acids. This CDR3 is CASSLADTHFF. The CDR3 coding sequence is TGTGCCAGCAGCTTGGCGGACACCCATTTCTTC.

Many counts were recorded for this clonotype. The CDR3 protein is CASSILLAGEDNNEQFF. In DNA form, the CDR3 reads TGCGCCAGCAGCATACTACTAGCGGGAGAAGATAACAATGAGCAGTTCTTC. The rearrangement uses TRBV5-1 and TRBJ2-1, with 11 bases fitting TRBD2. The CDR3 loop spans 17 amino acids. The V gene's germline CDR1 is SGHRS and CDR2 YFSETQ. The V segment lost 4 bases and the J segment 5 bases; nucleotides outside the gene matches: 11.

In its sample, this clonotype was seen a few times. The chain couples TRBV5-4 to TRBJ2-5; 8 bases align to TRBD1. Germline loops: CDR1 SGHNT, CDR2 YYREEE (reference sequence). Trimming at V came to 0 bases and at J to 6 bases, leaving 4 bases not matched to a gene. This CDR3 is built from 14 residues. The CDR3 region has the DNA TGTGCCAGCAGCTTGGGGACAGGGTCTCAGACCCAGTACTTC. It translates to CASSLGTGSQTQYF.

This chain uses TRBV6-1 with TRBJ1-5; D is unresolved. Germline assignment: CDR1 MNHNS and CDR2 SASEGT. V lost 8 bases and J 4 bases, leaving 18 bases between the germline ends. This CDR3 region has 15 residues. The CDR3 bases are TGTGCCAGCCTCCTCTCGGGCTCAGGAAATCAGCCCCAGCATTTT. Translating it yields CASLLSGSGNQPQHF.

This clonotype was detected ten times or more. The chain couples TRBV7-8 to TRBJ2-5, with 7 bases identical to TRBD2. The CDR3 loop spans 15 amino acids. Looked up from germline, CDR1 is SGHVS and CDR2 is FQNEAQ. V trimming: 5 bases; J trimming: 5 bases; junction bases outside the gene matches: 11. The CDR3, as DNA: TGTGCCAGCAGCCACCGACTAGCTCTCGGGGAGACCCAGTACTTC. It codes for CASSHRLALGETQYF.

This clonotype was counted ten times or more. The rearrangement joins TRBV6-5 to TRBJ1-5; D unclear. The V end was cut by 5 bases, the J end by 3 bases, with 8 bases between. Per germline, CDR1 MNHEY and CDR2 SVGAGI. The CDR3 is 13 residues long. The CDR3 nucleotides are TGTGCCAGCAGTCGGAGGAACAATCAGCCCCAGCATTTT. As protein: CASSRRNNQPQHF.

This clonotype was observed at least ten times. The chain recombines TRBV18 with TRBJ1-3; the D is unclear. The CDR3 has 17 residues. V shed 1 base and J shed 0 bases, with 13 bases lying between them. Germline assignment: CDR1 KGHSH and CDR2 LQKENI. CDR3 sequence reads: CASSPLSVVSSGNTIYF. In DNA form, the CDR3 reads TGTGCCAGCTCACCACTCAGCGTCGTGAGCTCTGGAAACACCATATATTTT.

This clonotype was recorded many times. The rearrangement joins TRBV30 to TRBJ1-2, with a possible D match to TRBD1 (5 bases). V lost 4 bases, J lost 5 bases, and 11 bases lay in between. Germline V CDR1 and CDR2: GTSNPN, SVGIG (reference sequence). CDR3 length: 12 residues. CDR3 protein: CAWTSGPYGYTF. For the CDR3, the DNA is TGTGCCTGGACTTCGGGACCGTATGGCTACACCTTC.

This clonotype was recorded at least ten times. The J gene is TRBJ2-7, the V gene TRBV7-9; no clear D. The CDR3 length is 14 residues. Trimming shortened V by 5 bases and J by 4 bases, and 15 bases separated the two germline ends. CDR1 SEHNR and CDR2 FQNEAQ come from the germline V gene (reference sequence). The CDR3 region is CASSNLGILYEQYF. CDR3 sequence (DNA): TGTGCCAGCAGCAACCTCGGTATCCTTTACGAGCAGTACTTC.

J is TRBJ2-1 and V is TRBV5-1; 7 bases agree with TRBD1. J lost 6 bases, V lost 7 bases, and 16 bases had no gene match. In germline, CDR1 is SGHRS, CDR2 YFSETQ. CDR3 length equals 16 residues. The CDR3 spells CASGSPMPTGRNEQFF. CDR3 in DNA: TGCGCCAGCGGATCTCCAATGCCGACAGGGCGCAATGAGCAGTTCTTC. The full variable domain, its missing parts supplied by reference TRBV5-1 and TRBJ2-1, is KAGVTQTPRYLIKTRGQQVTLSCSPISGHRSVSWYQQTPGQGLQFLFEYFSETQRNKGNFPGRFSGRQFSNSRSEMNVSTLELGDSALYLCASGSPMPTGRNEQFFGPGTRLTVL.

This clonotype was recorded at least ten times. The V and J genes are TRBV7-6 and TRBJ2-3; 9 bases map to TRBD1. Losses at the gene ends were 5 bases for V and 3 bases for J; bases not matched to a gene: 3. The germline CDR1 and CDR2 sequences are SGHVS and FNYEAQ. The CDR3 is made up of 14 amino acids. CDR3 in amino acids: CASSKDRGTDTQYF. CDR3 sequence (DNA): TGTGCCAGCAGCAAGGACAGGGGAACAGATACGCAGTATTTT.

This clonotype was seen many times. The CDR3: CASSLYLVTEAFF. The CDR3 bases are TGTGCCAGCAGCCTATACCTAGTCACTGAAGCTTTCTTT. The rearrangement links TRBV6-5 to TRBJ1-1; D gene unclear. Deletions cut 6 bases from V and 4 bases from J, with 12 bases between. The length of the CDR3 is 13 residues. Germline V gene sequence: CDR1 MNHEY, CDR2 SVGAGI.

This clonotype was recorded many times. The chain joins TRBV2 to TRBJ1-5, with D unresolved. The V gene's germline CDR1 is SNHLY and CDR2 FYNNEI. The CDR3 is 17 residues long. The V gene lost 5 bases and the J gene lost 2 bases, with 19 bases spanning the gap. The CDR3 nucleotides read TGTGCCAGCAGTCCAGTTCGGACCCCGAGGGGCAATCAGCCCCAGCATTTT. Its protein is CASSPVRTPRGNQPQHF.

Many counts were recorded for this clonotype. The rearrangement uses TRBV4-3 and TRBJ1-5, with D unclear. The length of the CDR3 is 13 residues. Per germline, CDR1 LGHNA and CDR2 YSLEER. V was clipped by 3 bases and J by 7 bases, with 10 bases between them. The CDR3 sequence is CASSQEIEQPQHF. The CDR3 nucleotides are TGCGCCAGCAGCCAGGAAATAGAACAGCCCCAGCATTTT.

Ten or more counts support this clonotype. The chain combines TRBV10-3 with TRBJ2-7, with unresolved D. The germline gives CDR1 ENHRY, CDR2 SYGVKD. V lost 4 bases, J lost 0 bases, and 10 bases lay in between. This CDR3 has 14 residues. CDR3 bases: TGTGCCATCAGTGGCAAGGGCCCCTCCTACGAGCAGTACTTC. Residues: CAISGKGPSYEQYF.